The entry below describes one TCR beta chain. The antigen is undetermined. At one of its ends the junction is not consistent with the germline gene, which may arise from a read error. Donors ranged from about 6 to 90 years old and were healthy Caucasians in Russia. This sample was taken from a study of blood T cells in healthy people across ages. The authors ran a second PCR of about 7 to 12 cycles using a sample-barcoded 5' primer and a J-beta primer mix. TCRdb redid the calling of the 5' RACE reads with MiXCR, one entry per CDR3 protein. The sample carries about 730,000 distinct CDR3 sequences, 43% recorded once. The study's findings and limits: Per-million-T-cell TCR beta diversity fell roughly linearly with age.

Sample: blood. The sequence was obtained from a woman in her sixties or seventies in good health.

In DNA form, the CDR3 reads TGTGCCTGCAGGCCGGGACAGGGATCCTGCGAGCAGTACTTC. This translates into CACRPGQGSCEQYF. The chain has TRBV4-2 and TRBJ2-4; 9 positions match TRBD1. The J call may be wrong; the DNA end is better matched by TRBJ2-7. The germline V gene has CDR1 LGHNA and CDR2 YNFKEQ. CDR3 length: 14 residues.